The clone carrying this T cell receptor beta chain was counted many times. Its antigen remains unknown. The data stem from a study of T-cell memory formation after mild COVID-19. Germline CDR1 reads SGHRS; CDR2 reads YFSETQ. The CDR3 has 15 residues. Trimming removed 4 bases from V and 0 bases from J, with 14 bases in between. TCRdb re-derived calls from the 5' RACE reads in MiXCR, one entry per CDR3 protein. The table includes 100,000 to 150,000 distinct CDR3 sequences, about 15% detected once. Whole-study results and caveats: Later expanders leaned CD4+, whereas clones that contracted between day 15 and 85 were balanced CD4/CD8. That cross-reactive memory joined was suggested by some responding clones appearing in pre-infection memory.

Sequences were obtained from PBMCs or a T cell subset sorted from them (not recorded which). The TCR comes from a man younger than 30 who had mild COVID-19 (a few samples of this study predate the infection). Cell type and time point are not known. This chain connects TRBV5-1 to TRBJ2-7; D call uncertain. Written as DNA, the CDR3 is TGCGCCAGCAGCCCCGGGCGCGTTCTCTCCTACGAGCAGTACTTC. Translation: CASSPGRVLSYEQYF.